These 4 T cell receptor beta chains were all obtained from the same sample, sequenced in a study of blood T cell repertoires in COVID-19. TCRdb's copy holds only in-frame clones and misses some; the assay was immunoSEQ multiplex PCR. The data contain under 150,000 clones, approximately 84% of them singletons. Input material: peripheral blood. Receptors were obtained from a woman aged 55 to 70 with acute or convalescent COVID-19.

This chain links TRBV6-2 or TRBV6-3 with TRBJ2-1; maybe TRBD1 (5 bases). Germline V gene lookup returns CDR1 MNHEY and CDR2 SVGEGT. V lost 4 bases and J lost 5, with 21 bases in between. The CDR3 has 17 residues. CDR3 in amino acids: CASSWGLVAKKDNEQFF. The CDR3 nucleotides are TGTGCCAGCAGTTGGGGCCTAGTCGCGAAGAAAGACAATGAGCAGTTCTTC.

The chain employs TRBV12-5 and TRBJ1-4; the match to TRBD1 covers 8 bases. The V gene's germline CDR1 is LGHNT and CDR2 FRNRAP. This CDR3 is 15 amino acids long. V dropped 5 bases and J dropped 8; count of bases not matched to a gene: 10. The CDR3 DNA is TGTGCTAGTGGTCCGGGGACAGGCCTCCTGGAAAAACTGTTTTTT. Protein sequence: CASGPGTGLLEKLFF.

This clone was counted once. The chain carries TRBV6-5 and TRBJ1-1, with D perhaps matching TRBD1 (6 bases). The CDR3 has 13 residues. Between the trimmed V and J ends, which lost 9 bases and 3 bases, there was a span of 14 bases. Germline CDR1 MNHEY, CDR2 SVGAGI. CDR3 coding DNA: TGTGCCAGTACGACAGGTTGGGACACTGAAGCTTTCTTT. The encoded protein is CASTTGWDTEAFF.

This rearrangement joins TRBV30 to TRBJ1-1, with 10 bases identical to TRBD1. This CDR3 has 15 amino acids. Germline V gene sequence: CDR1 GTSNPN, CDR2 SVGIG (reference sequence). J was trimmed by 3 bases and V by 6 bases; bases with no gene match: 10. This CDR3 is CACWGQGPLDTEAFF. CDR3 nucleotides: TGTGCCTGCTGGGGACAGGGGCCTTTGGACACTGAAGCTTTCTTT.